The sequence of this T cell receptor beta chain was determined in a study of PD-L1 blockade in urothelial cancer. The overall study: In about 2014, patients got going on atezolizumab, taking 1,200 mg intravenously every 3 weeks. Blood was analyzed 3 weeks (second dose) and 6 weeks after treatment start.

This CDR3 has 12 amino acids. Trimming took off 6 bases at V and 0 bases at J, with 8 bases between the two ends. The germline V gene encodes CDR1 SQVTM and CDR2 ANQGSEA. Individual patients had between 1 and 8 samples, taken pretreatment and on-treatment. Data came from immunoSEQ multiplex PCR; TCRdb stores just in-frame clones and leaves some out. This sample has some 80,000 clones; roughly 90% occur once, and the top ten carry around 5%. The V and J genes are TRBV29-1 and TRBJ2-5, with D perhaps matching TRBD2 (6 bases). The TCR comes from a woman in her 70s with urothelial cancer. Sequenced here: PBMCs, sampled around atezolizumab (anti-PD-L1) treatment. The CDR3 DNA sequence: TGCAGCGTGGGGGACTACCAAGAGACCCAGTACTTC. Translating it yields CSVGDYQETQYF. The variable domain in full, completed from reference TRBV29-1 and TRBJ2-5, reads SAVISQKPSRDICQRGTSLTIQCQVDSQVTMMFWYRQQPGQSLTLIATANQGSEATYESGFVIDKFPISRPNLTFSTLTVSNMSPEDSSIYLCSVGDYQETQYFGPGTRLLVL.